The 24 T cell receptor beta chains in this list originate from one sample, sequenced in a study of Ad26.COV2.S vaccination and SARS-CoV-2 variants. The treatment here: over 15 received Ad26.COV2.S at low or high dose, single or two shots; several received placebo; per-sample allocation not given. The samples were gathered on day 63 after the first injection of vaccine or placebo. Clones were sequenced by immunoSEQ multiplex PCR, and TCRdb holds only the in-frame ones, with some missing. The repertoire includes about 350,000 clones, approximately 86% of them detected once, and over 8.5% sits in the top ten. The sequences come from peripheral blood, collected in a trial of Ad26.COV2.S vaccine versus placebo. These receptors were taken from a person aged 18-60 years who received the Ad26.COV2.S COVID-19 vaccine or a placebo.

V is TRBV29-1 and J is TRBJ1-1; tentative D call: TRBD1 (5 bases). Germline V gene lookup returns CDR1 SQVTM and CDR2 ANQGSEA. Trimming took 5 bases from V and 10 from J, leaving 14 bases between them. This CDR3 has 11 amino acids. CDR3 nucleotides: TGCAGCGTTTCAGGACACCTAGGAGCTTTCTTT. Protein sequence: CSVSGHLGAFF. Full variable domain (remainder filled in from reference TRBV29-1 and TRBJ1-1): SAVISQKPSRDICQRGTSLTIQCQVDSQVTMMFWYRQQPGQSLTLIATANQGSEATYESGFVIDKFPISRPNLTFSTLTVSNMSPEDSSIYLCSVSGHLGAFFGQGTRLTVV.

The chain uses TRBV5-5 and TRBJ2-7, with 8 bases that match TRBD1. After removal of 0 bases from V and 6 bases from J, the junction contained 5 bases not matched to a gene. CDR1 and CDR2 (germline): SGHKS, YYEKEE (reference sequence). CDR3 length: 14 residues. The DNA for the CDR3 is TGTGCCAGCAGCTTGGTTCAGGGGGCGCCCGAGCAGTACTTC. This encodes CASSLVQGAPEQYF.

The rearrangement links TRBV5-5 to TRBJ1-1, with D perhaps TRBD1 (6 bases). The CDR3 sequence is 15 residues long. V was shortened by 7 bases and J by 6 bases, with 22 bases between the two germline ends. The germline gives CDR1 SGHKS, CDR2 YYEKEE (reference sequence). The CDR3 DNA is TGTGCCAGCGGGATGGGGGCAGGGGTGACTCCTGAAGCTTTCTTT. This gives the protein CASGMGAGVTPEAFF.

V is TRBV28 and J is TRBJ1-5, with D possibly matching TRBD1 (5 bases). The V and J ends lost 5 bases and 2 bases respectively, with 13 bases between them. Germline V gene data show CDR1 as MDHEN and CDR2 as SYDVKM. The CDR3 is 15 amino acids. CDR3 sequence (DNA): TGTGCCAGCAGTGTTGACAGACTCGGCAATCAGCCCCAGCATTTT. Its protein product is CASSVDRLGNQPQHF.

The J gene is TRBJ2-7, the V gene TRBV24-1; TRBD1 might be the D (6 bases). Trimming removed 1 base at V and 8 bases at J, with 11 bases between. The CDR3 is made up of 13 amino acids. From germline, CDR1 is KGHDR and CDR2 SFDVKD. The CDR3 sequence is CATSDFRGAKQYF. The CDR3 bases are TGTGCCACCAGTGATTTCAGGGGCGCAAAGCAGTACTTC.

The chain links TRBV7-3 to TRBJ2-5, with D possibly TRBD1 on 5 matching bases. Germline values: CDR1 SGHTA, CDR2 FQGTGA. Deletions cut 3 bases from V and 3 bases from J, with 11 bases between. The length of the CDR3 is 14 residues. The CDR3 sequence is CASSFGDRKETQYF. The DNA for the CDR3 is TGTGCCAGCAGCTTCGGCGACAGAAAAGAGACCCAGTACTTC. Supplemented by reference TRBV7-3 and TRBJ2-5, the full variable domain reads GAGVSQTPSNKVTEKGKYVELRCDPISGHTALYWYRQSLGQGPEFLIYFQGTGAADDSGLPNDRFFAVRPEGSVSTLKIQRTERGDSAVYLCASSFGDRKETQYFGPGTRLLVL.

The rearrangement links TRBV3-1 (or the pseudogene TRBV3-2) to TRBJ2-7; TRBD1 agrees at 7 bases. CDR1 and CDR2 (germline): LGHDT, YNNKEL (reference sequence). This CDR3 has 15 residues. Losses at the gene ends were 1 base for V and 6 bases for J; bases not matched to a gene: 9. The CDR3 DNA reads TGTGCCAGCAGCCAAGGATCGACAGGGTCAGGCGAGCAGTACTTC. As protein: CASSQGSTGSGEQYF.

This chain uses TRBV9 with TRBJ2-7; D possibly corresponds to TRBD1 (6 bases). In germline, CDR1 is SGDLS, CDR2 YYNGEE. The CDR3 is 14 residues long. With 4 bases removed from V and 4 bases from J, the gap between germline ends came to 15 bases. The CDR3 nucleotides are TGTGCCAGCAGCCTATGGGACACGTCTTACGAGCAGTACTTC. It yields the protein CASSLWDTSYEQYF.

The gene calls are TRBV7-2 and TRBJ2-2; perhaps TRBD1 as D (5 bases). CDR1 and CDR2 (germline): SGHTA, FQGNSA. The CDR3 extends over 16 amino acids. Trimming took 5 bases from V and 5 from J, leaving 18 bases between them. In DNA, the CDR3 is TGTGCCAGCAGCCCTCCCCAGGGTTTGTGGACCGGGGAGCTGTTTTTT. This translates into CASSPPQGLWTGELFF.

The gene calls are TRBV14 and TRBJ1-2; D is unresolved. The CDR3 is 14 amino acids. Between the trimmed V and J ends, which lost 4 bases and 4 bases, there was a span of 13 bases. Germline loops: CDR1 SGHDN, CDR2 FVKESK. As DNA, the CDR3 is TGTGCCAGCAGCCCTGGAACAGTGGGCTATGGCTACACCTTC. As protein: CASSPGTVGYGYTF.

This rearrangement joins TRBV6-2 or TRBV6-3 to TRBJ2-1; possible D gene TRBD2, 7 bases. The CDR3 is made up of 17 amino acids. Trimming shortened V by 6 bases and J by 0 bases, and 18 bases separated the two germline ends. Per the germline V gene, CDR1 is MNHEY and CDR2 is SVGEGT. DNA for the CDR3: TGTGCCAGCAGCCTTCTCGGGGGGCTTAGCTCCTACAATGAGCAGTTCTTC. As protein: CASSLLGGLSSYNEQFF.

On this clone itself: The same CDR3 is also encoded by other DNA sequences in this sample. The chain recombines TRBV11-2 with TRBJ1-1; 7 bases align to TRBD1. Germline CDR1 and CDR2: SGHAT and FQNNGV. Trimming cost V 3 bases and J 1 base; bases outside gene matches: 2. The CDR3 loop spans 14 amino acids. The CDR3 reads CASSLGTANTEAFF. The CDR3 DNA sequence: TGTGCCAGCAGCTTGGGGACAGCGAACACTGAAGCTTTCTTT. Full variable domain (outside the CDR3, taken from reference TRBV11-2 and TRBJ1-1): EAGVAQSPRYKIIEKRQSVAFWCNPISGHATLYWYQQILGQGPKLLIQFQNNGVVDDSQLPKDRFSAERLKGVDSTLKIQPAKLEDSAVYLCASSLGTANTEAFFGQGTRLTVV.

The chain is built from TRBV5-6 and TRBJ1-1, with TRBD1 as a possible D gene (5 bases). V lost 5 bases, J lost 4 bases, and 18 bases lay in between. The CDR3 sequence is 15 residues long. CDR1 is SGHDT and CDR2 is YYEEEE in the germline V gene. This CDR3 is CASSQTGGPSTEAFF. CDR3 nucleotides: TGTGCCAGCAGTCAGACCGGGGGTCCGAGCACTGAAGCTTTCTTT.

In its sample, this clone was seen once. This rearrangement joins TRBV7-9 to TRBJ2-1; perhaps D is TRBD1 or TRBD2 (5 bases each). The length of the CDR3 is 16 residues. Trimming stripped 1 base from V and 4 bases from J, with 14 bases between. CDR1 is SEHNR and CDR2 is FQNEAQ in the germline V gene (reference sequence). CDR3 DNA: TGTGCCAGCAGCTTAGGGTCTCAGGGAGAGTACAATGAGCAGTTCTTC. Its translation: CASSLGSQGEYNEQFF.

This clone was seen a handful of times. This same CDR3 is encoded by further DNA sequences in the sample. V gene TRBV5-5 combines with J gene TRBJ2-7, with D unclear. The CDR3 sequence is 14 residues long. From germline, CDR1 is SGHKS and CDR2 YYEKEE (reference sequence). Trimming left V 0 bases short and J 3 bases short, with 10 bases between. The CDR3 DNA follows: TGTGCCAGCAGCTTGGTGGCAGGAAGCTACGAGCAGTACTTC. Amino acid sequence: CASSLVAGSYEQYF.

This chain links TRBV4-3 with TRBJ2-7, with 7 bases fitting TRBD1. J was trimmed by 2 bases and V by 4 bases; bases with no gene match: 8. This CDR3 contains 15 residues. Per germline, CDR1 LGHNA and CDR2 YSLEER. As DNA, the CDR3 is TGCGCCAGCAGCCCCTTCGAGGACAGGACCTACGAGCAGTACTTC. This gives the protein CASSPFEDRTYEQYF.

This clone came up once. The same CDR3 arises from other DNA sequences in this sample as well. The rearrangement links TRBV7-2 to TRBJ2-7; the match to TRBD1 covers 8 bases. The germline gives CDR1 SGHTA, CDR2 FQGNSA. The V segment lost 1 base and the J segment 3 bases; nucleotides outside the gene matches: 5. There are 15 residues in the CDR3. In DNA, the CDR3 is TGTGCCAGCAGCTTAGGGACAGGGCCCTACTACGAGCAGTACTTC. Translated: CASSLGTGPYYEQYF.

The table lists this clone with a count of one. V gene TRBV10-3 combines with J gene TRBJ1-2; TRBD1 matches at 8 bases. The trim removed 8 bases at V and 5 bases at J, leaving 13 bases unmatched. In germline, CDR1 is ENHRY, CDR2 SYGVKD. The length of the CDR3 is 15 residues. The CDR3 coding sequence is TGTGCCATCGGGGGTACTGGGACAGGCTTTTATGGCTACACCTTC. This sequence encodes CAIGGTGTGFYGYTF.

The V call is TRBV29-1, the J call TRBJ1-1; D is uncertain. The germline V gene encodes CDR1 SQVTM and CDR2 ANQGSEA. The CDR3 runs to 14 residues. V was trimmed by 0 bases and J by 4 bases, leaving 12 bases between them. The CDR3 region has the DNA TGCAGCGTTGAAGATCGTCGGTGGAGCACTGAAGCTTTCTTT. Protein: CSVEDRRWSTEAFF.

The J gene is TRBJ1-1, the V gene TRBV5-6; tentative D call: TRBD1 (5 bases). CDR1 and CDR2 from the germline V gene are SGHDT and YYEEEE. V was shortened by 5 bases and J by 4 bases, with 12 bases between the two germline ends. The CDR3 runs to 13 residues. The DNA of the CDR3 is TGTGCCAGCAGTTTTTGGGGGTCCACTGAAGCTTTCTTT. Its translation is CASSFWGSTEAFF.

The rearrangement joins TRBV18 to TRBJ1-1; no reliable D call. The CDR3 length is 13 residues. The V and J ends lost 1 base and 5 bases respectively, with 8 bases between them. Germline V gives CDR1 KGHSH, CDR2 LQKENI. The CDR3 sequence is CASSPQVSTEAFF. The CDR3 DNA reads as TGTGCCAGCTCACCACAGGTCTCGACTGAAGCTTTCTTT.

The CDR3 sequence is CASSPTGTDYGYTF. CDR3 DNA sequence: TGTGCCAGCAGCCCGACTGGGACAGACTATGGCTACACCTTC. V is TRBV7-2 and J is TRBJ1-2, with 7 bases fitting TRBD1. Trimming took 5 bases from V and 3 from J; bases not matched to a gene: 6. This CDR3 has 14 amino acids. Germline V gene lookup returns CDR1 SGHTA and CDR2 FQGNSA.

The chain uses TRBV28 and TRBJ2-7, with D tentatively TRBD2 (5 bases). In germline, CDR1 is MDHEN, CDR2 SYDVKM. The CDR3 is 14 residues long. Trimming shortened V by 6 bases and J by 4 bases, and 16 bases separated the two germline ends. The CDR3 DNA follows: TGTGCCAGCAGACCCCGGGGTAGTTCGTACGAGCAGTACTTC. Protein product: CASRPRGSSYEQYF. The full variable domain, rest sourced from reference TRBV28 and TRBJ2-7, is DVKVTQSSRYLVKRTGEKVFLECVQDMDHENMFWYRQDPGLGLRLIYFSYDVKMKEKGDIPEGYSVSREKKERFSLILESASTNQTSMYLCASRPRGSSYEQYFGPGTRLTVT.

V is TRBV20-1 and J is TRBJ2-7; D is unclear. Trimming pared 4 bases from V and 3 bases from J, leaving 7 bases between. The germline CDR1 and CDR2 sequences are DFQATT and SNEGSKA (reference sequence). The CDR3 length is 11 residues. CDR3 nucleotide sequence: TGCAGTGCTAAACTTAACTACGAGCAGTACTTC. Its protein product is CSAKLNYEQYF.